This passage covers 23 T cell receptor beta chains from one sample sequenced in a study of cytomegalovirus exposure and HLA in healthy donors. PCR primers comprised 60 Vbeta and 13 Jbeta primers. Some clones are missing from TCRdb's copy, which holds only in-frame ones; the method was immunoSEQ multiplex PCR. The repertoire has 100,000 to 150,000 clones, around 65% of them found once; the top ten carry about 1.5%. Sample: PBMCs. The receptors shown here come from a man between 18 and 29 years old in good health and CMV-seronegative.

This clone was recorded a few times. The chain uses TRBV27 and TRBJ2-7, with 11 bases matching TRBD1. The germline V gene encodes CDR1 MNHEY and CDR2 SMNVEV (reference sequence). The CDR3 is 15 amino acids. The V gene end was trimmed by 2 bases and the J gene end by 2 bases; junction bases not matched to a gene: 2. The CDR3 region is CASSLKGQGAYEQYF. The CDR3 DNA sequence: TGTGCCAGCAGTTTAAAGGGACAGGGGGCCTACGAGCAGTACTTC.

The chain links TRBV27 to TRBJ2-3; tentative D call: TRBD1 (5 bases). CDR1 is MNHEY and CDR2 is SMNVEV in the germline V gene (reference sequence). The V and J ends lost 3 bases and 4 bases respectively, with 11 bases between them. This CDR3 is 14 amino acids long. The CDR3 loop reads CASSFFRDSDTQYF. CDR3 DNA: TGTGCCAGCAGTTTTTTCAGGGATTCAGATACGCAGTATTTT.

This chain uses TRBV6-1 with TRBJ1-1; no reliable D call. Germline CDR1 and CDR2: MNHNS and SASEGT. The CDR3 runs to 14 residues. V was shortened by 7 bases and J by 1 base, with 13 bases between the two germline ends. The CDR3, as DNA: TGTGCCAGCAAGTTACAGTCGAGGAACACTGAAGCTTTCTTT. This translates into CASKLQSRNTEAFF.

The rearrangement links TRBV10-3 to TRBJ1-2; TRBD1 aligns across 9 bases. The CDR3 spans 15 residues. Germline CDR1 is ENHRY and CDR2 is SYGVKD. V was pared by 2 bases and J by 5 bases, with 6 bases of the junction left unmatched. The CDR3: CAISEDRGKRYGYTF. The CDR3 region has the DNA TGTGCCATCAGTGAGGACAGGGGGAAAAGATATGGCTACACCTTC.

The chain carries TRBV5-1 and TRBJ2-1, with 9 bases matching TRBD2. Looked up from germline, CDR1 is SGHRS and CDR2 is YFSETQ. The CDR3 runs 14 residues. J lost 5 bases, V lost 4 bases, and 4 bases had no gene match. Here the CDR3 reads CASSGSGGNNEQFF. CDR3 coding DNA: TGCGCCAGCAGCGGCAGCGGGGGGAACAATGAGCAGTTCTTC.

The rearrangement uses TRBV7-2 and TRBJ2-3, with D possibly being TRBD2 (5 bases). Trimming removed 2 bases from V and 1 base from J, with 16 bases in between. The germline V gene has CDR1 SGHTA and CDR2 FQGNSA. The CDR3 runs to 17 residues. CDR3: CASSLRLWVGGTDTQYF. The CDR3 DNA follows: TGTGCCAGCAGCTTAAGGTTGTGGGTCGGGGGCACAGATACGCAGTATTTT.

This chain connects TRBV7-3 to TRBJ2-5, with D possibly matching TRBD1 (5 bases). V lost 5 bases and J lost 2, with 9 bases in between. CDR3 length: 13 residues. The V gene's germline CDR1 is SGHTA and CDR2 FQGTGA. The CDR3 DNA sequence: TGTGCCAGCAGCAGAGACAGACAAGAGACCCAGTACTTC. Protein sequence: CASSRDRQETQYF.

The genes are TRBV9 and TRBJ2-7; 13 bases map to TRBD2. The germline gives CDR1 SGDLS, CDR2 YYNGEE. The CDR3 consists of 16 residues. V lost 4 bases to trimming and J lost 9 bases; unmatched junction nucleotides: 13. The CDR3 DNA follows: TGTGCCAGCAGCCCCCGATACGGACTAGCGGGAGAAGTGCAGTACTTC. The encoded protein is CASSPRYGLAGEVQYF.

V and J are TRBV19 and TRBJ2-2; TRBD1 matches 9 bases. Germline CDR1 and CDR2: LNHDA and SQIVND (reference sequence). Trimming cost V 3 bases and J 6 bases; bases outside gene matches: 11. The CDR3 has 17 residues. The CDR3, as DNA: TGTGCCAGTAGTATCGCAGCCGGGACAGGGTTTCCCGGGGAGCTGTTTTTT. It translates to CASSIAAGTGFPGELFF.

The CDR3 is CASSLLVGQPTGELFF. The CDR3 region has the DNA TGTGCCAGCAGCTTGCTTGTGGGACAGCCGACCGGGGAGCTGTTTTTT. The rearrangement links TRBV5-6 to TRBJ2-2, with 7 positions matching TRBD1. V lost 1 base to trimming and J lost 5 bases; unmatched junction nucleotides: 8. Germline V gene lookup returns CDR1 SGHDT and CDR2 YYEEEE. CDR3 length: 16 residues.

The V and J genes are TRBV7-9 and TRBJ2-7, with 9 bases that match TRBD1. The CDR3 runs to 16 residues. J gave up 3 bases and V 0 bases, and 6 bases lay outside the gene matches. The germline CDR1 and CDR2 sequences are SEHNR and FQNEAQ (reference sequence). CDR3 protein: CASSLAWDRENYEQYF. CDR3 nucleotide sequence: TGTGCCAGCAGCTTAGCTTGGGACAGGGAAAACTACGAGCAGTACTTC.

The chain combines TRBV29-1 with TRBJ1-5, with a possible D match to TRBD1 (5 bases). The germline gives CDR1 SQVTM, CDR2 ANQGSEA. The CDR3 is 14 amino acids. V gave up 6 bases and J gave up 5 bases, with 17 bases separating them. CDR3 loop: CSVTQGGYDQPQHF. The CDR3 DNA sequence: TGCAGCGTCACCCAGGGTGGATACGATCAGCCCCAGCATTTT.

The gene calls are TRBV19 and TRBJ2-7; D gene unclear. CDR1 is LNHDA and CDR2 is SQIVND in the germline V gene (reference sequence). The CDR3 is made up of 13 amino acids. With 8 bases removed from V and 3 bases from J, the gap between germline ends came to 14 bases. The CDR3 DNA sequence: TGTGCCAGTCAAAACCACCACAGCTACGAGCAGTACTTC. Translating gives CASQNHHSYEQYF.

The CDR3: CASSSASYEQYF. As DNA, the CDR3 is TGTGCCAGCAGTTCTGCGAGCTACGAGCAGTACTTC. This chain joins TRBV28 and TRBJ2-7; D is uncertain. Germline values: CDR1 MDHEN, CDR2 SYDVKM. V was pared by 4 bases and J by 3 bases, with 7 bases between. This CDR3 region has 12 residues.

V and J are TRBV5-1 and TRBJ2-7; TRBD1 matches at 9 bases. This CDR3 is built from 13 residues. Germline assignment: CDR1 SGHRS and CDR2 YFSETQ. After removal of 5 bases from V and 7 bases from J, the junction contained 7 bases not matched to a gene. The CDR3: CASRDSGQGEQYF. The CDR3 region has the DNA TGCGCCAGCAGAGACTCGGGACAGGGAGAGCAGTACTTC. The full variable domain, its missing parts supplied by reference TRBV5-1 and TRBJ2-7, is KAGVTQTPRYLIKTRGQQVTLSCSPISGHRSVSWYQQTPGQGLQFLFEYFSETQRNKGNFPGRFSGRQFSNSRSEMNVSTLELGDSALYLCASRDSGQGEQYFGPGTRLTVT.

The chain recombines TRBV29-1 with TRBJ1-1, with no clear D. The V end lost 7 bases, the J end lost 5 bases, and 26 bases lay between the germline ends. CDR1 and CDR2 (germline): SQVTM, ANQGSEA. The CDR3 extends over 16 amino acids. The CDR3 DNA is TGCAGCGCCCGGTCGGTCGCAGCCCTGGGGAGAACTGAAGCTTTCTTT. Encoded protein: CSARSVAALGRTEAFF.

This chain uses TRBV9 with TRBJ1-6; D uncertain. The V end lost 0 bases, the J end lost 7 bases, and 8 bases lay between the germline ends. Looked up from germline, CDR1 is SGDLS and CDR2 is YYNGEE. This CDR3 spans 14 amino acids. The CDR3 loop is CASSVDTRNSPLHF. The CDR3 DNA is TGTGCCAGCAGCGTAGACACTAGGAATTCACCCCTCCACTTT.

This clone was seen a handful of times. The rearrangement links TRBV18 to TRBJ2-7; TRBD1 is a possible D gene (5 bases). The CDR3 is 14 amino acids. Germline assignment: CDR1 KGHSH and CDR2 LQKENI. Between the trimmed V and J ends, which lost 9 bases and 2 bases, there was a span of 17 bases. DNA for the CDR3: TGTGCCAGGCCACGTGATTCAGGGCCCTACGAGCAGTACTTC. Residues: CARPRDSGPYEQYF.

This chain links TRBV5-1 with TRBJ1-2, with D perhaps matching TRBD1 (6 bases). The CDR3 runs to 13 residues. The germline gives CDR1 SGHRS, CDR2 YFSETQ. The V end lost 4 bases, the J end lost 5 bases, and 12 bases lay between the germline ends. The DNA of the CDR3 is TGCGCCAGCAGCCTAGGACAGCGTTATGGCTACACCTTC. Protein product: CASSLGQRYGYTF.

The V call is TRBV30, the J call TRBJ2-7; 8 nucleotides align to TRBD2. This CDR3 has 12 residues. With V trimmed by 4 bases and J by 2 bases, 1 base remained unmatched. Per the germline V gene, CDR1 is GTSNPN and CDR2 is SVGIG (reference sequence). CDR3 residues: CAWTSGPYEQYF. CDR3 sequence (DNA): TGTGCCTGGACTAGCGGGCCCTACGAGCAGTACTTC.

J is TRBJ2-4 and V is TRBV29-1, with no clear D. This CDR3 comprises 12 residues. V dropped 4 bases and J dropped 1 base, with 5 bases sitting between them. Germline V gene data show CDR1 as SQVTM and CDR2 as ANQGSEA. The CDR3 loop is CSVVIAKNIQYF. In nucleotides, the CDR3 is TGCAGCGTTGTTATCGCCAAAAACATTCAGTACTTC.

The chain carries TRBV19 and TRBJ2-6, with TRBD2 identical over 7 bases. Germline loops: CDR1 LNHDA, CDR2 SQIVND (reference sequence). Germline trimming cut 3 bases from V and 2 bases from J; bases unmatched to any gene: 7. The CDR3 runs to 17 residues. As DNA, the CDR3 is TGTGCCAGTAGTATGGGGAGGGATCCCCCTGGGGCCAACGTCCTGACTTTC. Translation gives CASSMGRDPPGANVLTF.

This chain joins TRBV7-2 and TRBJ2-1; D gene ambiguous. This CDR3 spans 15 amino acids. V gave up 8 bases and J gave up 0 bases, with 14 bases separating them. Germline values: CDR1 SGHTA, CDR2 FQGNSA. The CDR3 nucleotides are TGTGCCAGCTCCGTAGACACGAGCTCCTACAATGAGCAGTTCTTC. Its protein product is CASSVDTSSYNEQFF.